The entry below gives a single TCR beta chain sequence along with its context. Which antigen it targets is not known. Its ends do not fully match the called genes, so a read error is possible. Libraries were made using PCR. Instrument on record: Illumina HiSeq 2500. Molecular barcoding was employed in the preparation of TCR libraries, with unique molecular identifiers being used to normalize TCRbeta repertoire quantification. In TCRdb, the public reads were trimmed at Q25 with fastp and aligned with MiXCR, with productive beta chains retained. Rows with a matching CDR3 protein are joined into one entry that keeps the most common DNA and genes. The sample table lists approximately 170,000 distinct CDR3 sequences, over 8.5% of them with a count of one. The ten biggest clones cover about 12% of the sample. This specimen's treatment or condition label, per the study, means: allogeneic hematopoietic cell transplantation with graft depleted of TCRalphabeta T cells and CD19 B cells. The children who served as transplant recipients had been given grafts of TCRalphabeta/CD19-depleted allogeneic hematopoietic cells.

There are 16 amino acids in the CDR3, from cysteine to phenylalanine inclusive. This entry keeps only the CDR3 DNA: 48 bases, framed from base 1. The CDR1 and CDR2 encoded by the germline V gene (reference sequence) are SSHAT and FNYEAQ. This entry is derived from a study of T-cell reconstitution after alpha-beta-depleted transplantation in children listed by TCRdb under 2016. Regarding the study in general: Using TCR repertoire profiling, the study followed T-cell immune reconstitution in a quantitative way in children after TCRalphabeta/CD19-depleted allogeneic hematopoietic cell transplantation. Overall study results and their limits: Apparently early alphabetaT-cell count recovery about two months after transplant reportedly relied on only several hundred rapidly expanded clones derived from non-depleted graft cells. In some patients, high TCRbeta diversity at day 60 was attributed to recipient T cells and intrathymic progenitors that had survived conditioning. The frequencies of hyperexpanded clones fell over the following months, and after one year, T-cell counts and TCRbeta diversity were mostly attributed to newly produced T cells.

This chain is built from TRBV7-7 and TRBJ2-2; no D gene call is confident. The sample was PBMCs, taken before TCRalphabeta/CD19-depleted stem cell transplant. This clonotype originated in a boy between 2 and 10 years old with acute myeloid leukemia, due to receive a stem cell transplant. The DNA is TGTGCTAGCAGCTTAGTTTCCACTTCGAACACCGGGGAGCTGTTTTTT. Translated, it gives CASSLVSTSNTGELFF.